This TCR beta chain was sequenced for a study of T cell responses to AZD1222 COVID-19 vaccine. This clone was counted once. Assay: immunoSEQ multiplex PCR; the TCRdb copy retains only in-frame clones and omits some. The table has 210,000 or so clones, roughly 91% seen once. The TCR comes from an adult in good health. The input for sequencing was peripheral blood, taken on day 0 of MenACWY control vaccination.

As DNA, the CDR3 is TGTGCCAGCAGCTTAACGACGCGCGGGGGGCGGGTTACGCAGTATTTT. It is translated as CASSLTTRGGRVTQYF. The chain links TRBV7-3 to TRBJ2-3; TRBD2 matches at 8 bases. Unmatched junction bases numbered 10, after V lost 0 bases and J lost 8 bases. Germline CDR1 SGHTA, CDR2 FQGTGA. There are 16 residues in the CDR3.